The clone carrying this T cell receptor (beta chain) has at least ten counts. Its antigen is not known. This record comes from a study of neurological immune-mediated disorders. 5'RACE with 10-nucleotide random UMIs produced the cDNA. Each sequencing run yielded over 200 million TCR-beta sequences from 15-18 subjects. TCRdb fed the 5' RACE reads into MiXCR, producing one record per CDR3 protein. The profile shows about 48,000 distinct CDR3 sequences, over 5.5% of them singletons. Study outcomes and limitations: HTLV-1-associated myelopathy ranked highest for TCR clonal expansion and multiple sclerosis lowest, beneath healthy controls.

Sorted libraries drew on around 1 million CD4+ or CD8+ T cells. Germline V gene lookup returns CDR1 DFQATT and CDR2 SNEGSKA (reference sequence). The CDR3 has 15 amino acids. Deletions cut 2 bases from V and 0 bases from J, with 11 bases between. The V call is TRBV20-1, the J call TRBJ2-1, with D possibly TRBD2 on 6 matching bases. The sequencing sample was made of CD4+ T cells from blood. The receptor was derived from a woman younger than 30 with multiple sclerosis. The CDR3 bases are TGCAGTGCTAGAAGAGCGGGCAGCTCCTACAATGAGCAGTTCTTC. Its protein is CSARRAGSSYNEQFF.